The TCR beta chain under discussion was sequenced for a study of cytomegalovirus exposure and HLA in healthy donors. Whole-study context: Genotyping of 400 or so donors showed that 70% to 90% belonged to the Caucasian-associated ancestry cluster.

Study conclusions and caveats: Published work reported that the classifier diagnosed cytomegalovirus status with high specificity and sensitivity. 16,951 TCR beta sequences were associated with HLA alleles at 0.05 false discovery rate in a later analysis. An ancestry cluster, one associated with Asian ancestry, reportedly showed fewer N-insertions than the approximately 670-donor mean in a later analysis.

Details on this clone: Its antigen is unknown.

The study ran its PCR with 60 Vbeta and 13 Jbeta primers. Repertoires were generated with immunoSEQ multiplex PCR, while TCRdb's copy carries only in-frame clones and drops some. The sample yields roughly 120,000 clones, of which the top ten take up around 6.5%. Germline V CDR1 and CDR2: SGHVS, FNYEAQ. The CDR3 length is 11 residues. Trimming took 5 bases from V and 8 from J; bases not matched to a gene: 1. The rearrangement uses TRBV7-6 and TRBJ1-1, with 8 bases identical to TRBD1. Sequencing used PBMCs. This clonotype was obtained from a man between 40 and 49 years old in good health and CMV-seropositive. The CDR3 reads CASSPGGEAFF. CDR3 sequence (DNA): TGTGCCAGCAGCCCAGGGGGCGAAGCTTTCTTT.